This T cell receptor (beta chain) was identified during a study of T cells in women clearing cervical HPV infection. Broader study findings: CIN3+ cases had significantly higher TCR richness than controls; evenness did not differ.

Worth noting for this clone: Its target is unknown. The read ends 3 residues before the CDR3 terminus; that terminus is restored from the germline J gene.

V lost 0 bases and J lost 6; bases outside the gene matches: 6. From germline, CDR1 is SGHRS and CDR2 YFSETQ. This CDR3 contains 16 residues. Genomic DNA, averaging roughly 1,200 ng per sample, yielded TCR beta CDR3 via immunoSEQ. Sequencing used immunoSEQ multiplex PCR; TCRdb keeps in-frame clones, though not all of them. Its table records 25,000 to 30,000 clones. The chain uses TRBV5-1 and TRBJ1-2; 12 bases align to TRBD1. The source of this sequence is a woman between 18 and 69 years old with a cervical HPV16 infection that either progressed to CIN3+ or cleared (not recorded which). The sample was blood buffy coat. The sequenced part of the CDR3 DNA is TGCGCCAGCAGCTTGGAGGGACAGGGGGCCCCCCATGGC. It codes for CASSLEGQGAPHG. The CDR3 in its entirety is CASSLEGQGAPHGYTF.